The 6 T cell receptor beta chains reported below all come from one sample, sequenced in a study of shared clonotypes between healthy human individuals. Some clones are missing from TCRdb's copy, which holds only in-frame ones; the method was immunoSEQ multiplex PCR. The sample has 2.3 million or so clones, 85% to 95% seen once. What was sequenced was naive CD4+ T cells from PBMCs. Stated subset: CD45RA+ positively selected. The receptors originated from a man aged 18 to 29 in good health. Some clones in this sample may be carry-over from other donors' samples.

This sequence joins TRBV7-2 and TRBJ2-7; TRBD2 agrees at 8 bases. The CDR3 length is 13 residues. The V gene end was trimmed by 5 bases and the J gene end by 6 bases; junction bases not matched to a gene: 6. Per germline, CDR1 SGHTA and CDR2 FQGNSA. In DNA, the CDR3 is TGTGCCAGCAGCAGCGGACTAGCTCGCGAGCAGTACTTC. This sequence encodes CASSSGLAREQYF.

CDR3 nucleotides: TGTGCCAGTAGTATTCCCCAGGGCAACCAAGAGACCCAGTACTTC. Its translation is CASSIPQGNQETQYF. The V call is TRBV19, the J call TRBJ2-5; D is possibly TRBD1 (5 bases). Deletions cut 3 bases from V and 0 bases from J, with 11 bases between. The germline CDR1 and CDR2 sequences are LNHDA and SQIVND (reference sequence). The CDR3 extends over 15 amino acids.

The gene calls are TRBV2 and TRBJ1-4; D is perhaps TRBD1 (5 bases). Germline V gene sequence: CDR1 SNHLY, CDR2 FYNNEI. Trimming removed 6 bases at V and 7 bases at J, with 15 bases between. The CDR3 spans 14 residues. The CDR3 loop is CASRPGRWGEKLFF. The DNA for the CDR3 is TGTGCCAGCAGGCCGGGACGCTGGGGTGAAAAACTGTTTTTT.

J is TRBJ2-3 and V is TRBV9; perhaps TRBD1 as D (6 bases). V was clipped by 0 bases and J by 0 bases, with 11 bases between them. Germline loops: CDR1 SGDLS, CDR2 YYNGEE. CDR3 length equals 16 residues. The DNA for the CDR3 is TGTGCCAGCAGCGTAGGGCAGGGGCCTAGCACAGATACGCAGTATTTT. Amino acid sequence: CASSVGQGPSTDTQYF. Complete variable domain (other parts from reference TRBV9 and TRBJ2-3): DSGVTQTPKHLITATGQRVTLRCSPRSGDLSVYWYQQSLDQGLQFLIQYYNGEERAKGNILERFSAQQFPDLHSELNLSSLELGDSALYFCASSVGQGPSTDTQYFGPGTRLTVL.

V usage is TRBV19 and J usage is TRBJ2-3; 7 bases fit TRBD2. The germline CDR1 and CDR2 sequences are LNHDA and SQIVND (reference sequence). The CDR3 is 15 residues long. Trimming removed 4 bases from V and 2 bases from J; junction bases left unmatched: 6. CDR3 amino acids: CASSNPSGNTDTQYF. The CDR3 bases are TGTGCCAGTAGTAACCCTAGCGGTAACACAGATACGCAGTATTTT.

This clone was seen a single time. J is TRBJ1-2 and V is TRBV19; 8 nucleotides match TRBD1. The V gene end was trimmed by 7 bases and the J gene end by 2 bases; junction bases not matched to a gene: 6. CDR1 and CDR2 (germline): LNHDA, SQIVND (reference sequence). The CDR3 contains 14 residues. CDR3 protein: CASTSGTGNYGYTF. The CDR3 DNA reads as TGTGCCAGTACCTCCGGGACAGGCAACTATGGCTACACCTTC.